The sequence of this TCR beta chain was determined in a study of T cells in Graves' hyperthyroidism and ophthalmopathy. Study observations and caveats: A model using 13 V-J features told ophthalmopathy apart from stable hyperthyroidism.

Trimming took 8 bases from V and 2 from J, leaving 10 bases between them. The CDR3 is 12 residues long. In germline, CDR1 is MNHNS, CDR2 SASEGT. Comment on this clonotype: Its target is unknown.

Clinical Activity Scores of at least 3, NOSPECS grades of at least 4 and durations under 3 months characterized ophthalmopathy patients. Uncontrolled infections, other autoimmune diseases, pregnancy or lactation led to exclusion of patients. Together with thyroid ultrasound, orbital computed tomography, serum thyroxine and TRAb, clinical symptoms were used for diagnoses. Amplification yielded TCR beta CDR3 regions, with RNA transcripts as the source. First-round RT-PCR with HTBI primers amplified the TCR CDR3 region. TCRdb re-analysed the multiplex PCR reads in MiXCR, keeping a single row per CDR3 protein. This sample has hundreds of thousands of distinct CDR3 sequences; more than 12% occur once, and the top ten carry roughly an eighth.

The sample comprised blood. This TCR derives from a woman aged 45-65 years with Graves' ophthalmopathy. The chain carries TRBV6-1 and TRBJ2-7; D is possibly TRBD2 (6 bases). Here the CDR3 DNA reads TGTGCCAGCGGGGGGTTCCCCTACGAGCAGTACTTC. This gives the protein CASGGFPYEQYF.